This T cell receptor beta chain is drawn from a study of T cells in localized non-small cell lung cancer. Findings and caveats of the study: Heterogeneity within the tumor remains possible, as just one region underwent sequencing.

Clones were sequenced by immunoSEQ multiplex PCR, and TCRdb holds only the in-frame ones, with some missing. This table holds roughly 2,100 clones, roughly a fifth found once. V lost 5 bases and J 5 bases, leaving 19 bases between the germline ends. The CDR3 extends over 15 amino acids. The V gene's germline CDR1 is SGDLS and CDR2 YYNGEE. This clone was observed a handful of times. What it recognizes is unknown. The V call is TRBV9, the J call TRBJ1-1; TRBD1 is a possible D gene (6 bases). The source was lung tumor tissue, collected before any cancer treatment. The clonotype was recovered from a man between 40 and 70 years old with stage I squamous cell lung carcinoma. The CDR3 sequence is CASSEAPQGRTEAFF. DNA for the CDR3: TGTGCCAGCAGTGAAGCGCCACAGGGAAGAACTGAAGCTTTCTTT.